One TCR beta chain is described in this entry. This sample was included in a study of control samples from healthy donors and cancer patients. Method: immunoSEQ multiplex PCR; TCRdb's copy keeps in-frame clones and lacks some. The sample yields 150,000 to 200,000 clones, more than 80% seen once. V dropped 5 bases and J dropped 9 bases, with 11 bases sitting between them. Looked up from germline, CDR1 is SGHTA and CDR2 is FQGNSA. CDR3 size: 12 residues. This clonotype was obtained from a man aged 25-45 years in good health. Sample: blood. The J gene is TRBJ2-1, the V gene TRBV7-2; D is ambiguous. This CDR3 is CASSGRATEQFF. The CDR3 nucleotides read TGTGCCAGCAGCGGAAGGGCGACTGAGCAGTTCTTC. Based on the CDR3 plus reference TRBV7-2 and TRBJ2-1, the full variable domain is GAGVSQSPSNKVTEKGKDVELRCDPISGHTALYWYRQSLGQGLEFLIYFQGNSAPDKSGLPSDRFSAERTGGSVSTLTIQRTQQEDSAVYLCASSGRATEQFFGPGTRLTVL.